This T cell receptor (beta chain) is from a study of metastatic and nonmetastatic thyroid tumors. As for the study in general: It was across blood and tumor or nodule tissue from malignant and benign thyroid patients that repertoires were compared. General study results and limits: Reports indicated that malignant thyroid tumors showed significantly higher TCR beta diversity than benign nodules did, in blood and tumor.

This CDR3 region has 15 residues. CDR1 MDHEN and CDR2 SYDVKM come from the germline V gene. V was trimmed by 6 bases and J by 7 bases, leaving 16 bases between them. The authors' processing: Clinicopathological groups differed in CDR3, with these differences serving to build a distant-metastasis classifier for papillary thyroid cancer. TCRdb re-analyzed the PCR reads using MiXCR. V and J calls and clone size were set by TCRdb, not the authors. The data show about 30,000 clones, 10% to 13% seen once. Ahead of thyroid surgery, no patient had received treatment of any kind. This clone has at least ten counts. Its antigen is still unknown.

The sequenced sample consisted of blood. The clonotype originates from a female donor with papillary thyroid cancer or a benign thyroid nodule (not recorded which). Some clones in this sample may be carry-over from other donors' samples. The chain employs TRBV28 and TRBJ1-6; tentative D call: TRBD1 (5 bases). This CDR3 reads CASRMSGGWNSPLHF. In DNA form, the CDR3 reads TGTGCCAGCAGAATGAGTGGGGGGTGGAATTCACCCCTCCACTTT. Complete variable domain (other parts from reference TRBV28 and TRBJ1-6): DVKVTQSSRYLVKRTGEKVFLECVQDMDHENMFWYRQDPGLGLRLIYFSYDVKMKEKGDIPEGYSVSREKKERFSLILESASTNQTSMYLCASRMSGGWNSPLHFGNGTRLTVT.